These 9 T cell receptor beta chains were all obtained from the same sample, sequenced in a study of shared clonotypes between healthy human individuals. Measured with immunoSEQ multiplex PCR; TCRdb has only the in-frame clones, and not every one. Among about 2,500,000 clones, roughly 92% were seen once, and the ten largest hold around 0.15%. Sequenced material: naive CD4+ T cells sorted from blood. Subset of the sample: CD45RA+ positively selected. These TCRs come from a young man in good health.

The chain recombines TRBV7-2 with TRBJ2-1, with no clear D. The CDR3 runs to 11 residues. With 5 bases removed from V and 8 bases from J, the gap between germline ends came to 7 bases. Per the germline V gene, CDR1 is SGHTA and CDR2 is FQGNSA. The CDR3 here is CASSTAYEQFF. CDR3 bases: TGTGCCAGCAGCACCGCGTATGAGCAGTTCTTC.

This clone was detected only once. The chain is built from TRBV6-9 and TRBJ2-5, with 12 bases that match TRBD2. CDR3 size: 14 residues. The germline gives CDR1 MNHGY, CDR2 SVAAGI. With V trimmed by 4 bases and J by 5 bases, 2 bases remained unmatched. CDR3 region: CASSSSGGAETQYF. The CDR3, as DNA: TGTGCCAGCAGTTCTAGCGGGGGGGCGGAGACCCAGTACTTC.

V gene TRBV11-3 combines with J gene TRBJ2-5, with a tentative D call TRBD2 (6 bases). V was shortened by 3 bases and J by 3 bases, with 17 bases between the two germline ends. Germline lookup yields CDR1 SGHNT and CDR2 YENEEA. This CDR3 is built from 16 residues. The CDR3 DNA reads TGTGCCAGCAGCTTGGGGGAGGACTCGAAAAAAGAGACCCAGTACTTC. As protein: CASSLGEDSKKETQYF.

In DNA form, the CDR3 reads TGCAGCGTTAGAGGGCGGCTAGCCAAAAACATTCAGTACTTC. Translation: CSVRGRLAKNIQYF. The V call is TRBV29-1, the J call TRBJ2-4, with D perhaps TRBD2 (5 bases). This CDR3 is 14 amino acids long. Germline assignment: CDR1 SQVTM and CDR2 ANQGSEA. V was clipped by 5 bases and J by 0 bases, with 11 bases between them.

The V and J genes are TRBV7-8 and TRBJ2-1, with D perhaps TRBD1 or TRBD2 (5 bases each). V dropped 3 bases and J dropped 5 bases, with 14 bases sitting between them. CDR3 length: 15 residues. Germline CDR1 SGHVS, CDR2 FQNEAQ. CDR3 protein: CASSFGGYNHNEQFF. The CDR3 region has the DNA TGTGCCAGCAGCTTTGGGGGATACAATCACAATGAGCAGTTCTTC.

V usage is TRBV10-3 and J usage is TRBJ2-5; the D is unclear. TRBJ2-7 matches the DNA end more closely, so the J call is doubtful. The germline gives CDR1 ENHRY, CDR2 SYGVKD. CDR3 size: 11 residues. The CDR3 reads CAIRSLDEQYF. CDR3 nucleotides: TGTGCCATCCGTTCCTTGGACGAGCAGTACTTC.

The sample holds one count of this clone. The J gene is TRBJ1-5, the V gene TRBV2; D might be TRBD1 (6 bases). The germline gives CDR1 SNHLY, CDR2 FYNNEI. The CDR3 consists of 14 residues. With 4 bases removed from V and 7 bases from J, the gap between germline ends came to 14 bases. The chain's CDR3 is CASSVITGYQPQHF. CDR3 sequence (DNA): TGTGCCAGCAGTGTAATAACAGGGTACCAGCCCCAGCATTTT.

The CDR3 coding sequence is TGCGCCAGCAGTGAGTCGGGTCTACACGCGAACACCGGGGAGCTGTTTTTT. Its protein is CASSESGLHANTGELFF. The rearrangement links TRBV10-2 to TRBJ2-2; D is undetermined. Germline V gene sequence: CDR1 WSHSY, CDR2 SAAADI. Trimming left V 0 bases short and J 0 bases short, with 11 bases between. This CDR3 is 17 amino acids long.

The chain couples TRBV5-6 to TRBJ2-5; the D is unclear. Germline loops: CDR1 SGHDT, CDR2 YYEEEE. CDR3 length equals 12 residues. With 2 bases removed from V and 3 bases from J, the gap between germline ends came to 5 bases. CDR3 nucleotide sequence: TGTGCCAGCAGCTTTCAGAAAGAGACCCAGTACTTC. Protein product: CASSFQKETQYF.